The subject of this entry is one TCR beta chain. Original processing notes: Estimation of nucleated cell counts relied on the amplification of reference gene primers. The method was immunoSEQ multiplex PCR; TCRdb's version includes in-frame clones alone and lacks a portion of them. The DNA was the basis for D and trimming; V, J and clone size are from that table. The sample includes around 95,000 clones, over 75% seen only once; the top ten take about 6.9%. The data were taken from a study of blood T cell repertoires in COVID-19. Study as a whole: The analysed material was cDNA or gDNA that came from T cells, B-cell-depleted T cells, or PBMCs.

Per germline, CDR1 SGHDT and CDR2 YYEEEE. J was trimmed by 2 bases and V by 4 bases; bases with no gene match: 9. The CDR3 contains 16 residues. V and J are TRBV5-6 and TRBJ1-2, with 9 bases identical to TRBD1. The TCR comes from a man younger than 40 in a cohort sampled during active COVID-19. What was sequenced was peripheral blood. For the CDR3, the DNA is TGTGCCAGCAGCCCGGGACAGGGCCTACTAAACTATGGCTACACCTTC. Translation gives CASSPGQGLLNYGYTF.